The 19 T cell receptor beta chains below all came from one sample that was sequenced in a study of blood T cell repertoires in COVID-19. TCRdb's table, derived via immunoSEQ multiplex PCR, lists solely in-frame clones and lacks some. The sample consists of about 210,000 clones, more than 80% of them appearing once. Sequencing was carried out using peripheral blood. The receptors here all came from a woman of 80 years or more with COVID-19, enrolled during active disease.

The V and J genes are TRBV11-1 and TRBJ2-7; TRBD2 aligns across 7 bases. Trimming at V came to 2 bases and at J to 3 bases, leaving 7 bases not matched to a gene. CDR3 length: 15 amino acids. Germline values: CDR1 SGHAT, CDR2 FQDESV (reference sequence). For the CDR3, the DNA is TGTGCCAGCAGCTTATCGACGGGAGGCGTCTACGAGCAGTACTTC. It codes for CASSLSTGGVYEQYF. The variable domain in full, completed from reference TRBV11-1 and TRBJ2-7, reads EAEVAQSPRYKITEKSQAVAFWCDPISGHATLYWYRQILGQGPELLVQFQDESVVDDSQLPKDRFSAERLKGVDSTLKIQPAELGDSAMYLCASSLSTGGVYEQYFGPGTRLTVT.

The rearrangement uses TRBV18 and TRBJ2-3, with TRBD2 matching over 8 bases. CDR1 is KGHSH and CDR2 is LQKENI in the germline V gene. This CDR3 has 17 amino acids. The V segment lost 1 base and the J segment 4 bases; nucleotides outside the gene matches: 10. CDR3 sequence: CASSPRPVAGGSDTQYF. The CDR3 DNA is TGTGCCAGCTCACCACGTCCGGTGGCGGGAGGATCAGATACGCAGTATTTT.

J is TRBJ1-1 and V is TRBV12-3 or TRBV12-4; D is ambiguous. Deletions cut 3 bases from V and 5 bases from J, with 10 bases between. The CDR3 covers 13 residues. The CDR3 protein is CASSLIAGTEAFF. In nucleotides, the CDR3 is TGTGCCAGCAGTTTGATAGCCGGGACTGAAGCTTTCTTT.

The chain combines TRBV2 with TRBJ2-6, with D tentatively TRBD1 (6 bases). From germline, CDR1 is SNHLY and CDR2 FYNNEI. CDR3 size: 16 residues. Trimming removed 5 bases from V and 0 bases from J, with 11 bases in between. The CDR3 reads CASSWTALSGANVLTF. The CDR3 DNA reads as TGTGCCAGCAGTTGGACAGCGCTCTCTGGGGCCAACGTCCTGACTTTC.

J is TRBJ2-5 and V is TRBV10-2; maybe TRBD2 (5 bases). This CDR3 contains 14 residues. Per germline, CDR1 WSHSY and CDR2 SAAADI. Trimming cost V 8 bases and J 5 bases, with 18 bases left between them. The CDR3 loop reads CASSAGSGGETQYF. The CDR3 DNA reads as TGCGCCAGCTCGGCGGGTTCAGGCGGCGAGACCCAGTACTTC.

The V call is TRBV14, the J call TRBJ2-7, with 11 positions matching TRBD1. CDR3 length equals 15 residues. With 1 base clipped from V and 3 bases from J, the junction kept 2 bases outside the gene matches. Germline CDR1 reads SGHDN; CDR2 reads FVKESK. CDR3: CASSQGGTGGYEQYF. CDR3 bases: TGTGCCAGCAGCCAAGGAGGGACAGGGGGCTACGAGCAGTACTTC.

This clone was seen a handful of times. This CDR3 is CASSEMRPRFRLAGGSPYEQYF. Written as DNA, the CDR3 is TGTGCCAGCAGTGAAATGAGGCCGAGGTTCCGACTAGCGGGAGGTTCCCCCTACGAGCAGTACTTC. The chain joins TRBV6-1 to TRBJ2-7; the match to TRBD2 covers 13 bases. The CDR3 runs to 22 residues. Germline values: CDR1 MNHNS, CDR2 SASEGT. After removal of 2 bases from V and 2 bases from J, the junction contained 21 bases not matched to a gene.

This clone came up a few times. This chain links TRBV5-1 with TRBJ1-1; D uncertain. V lost 2 bases, J lost 4 bases, and 6 bases lay in between. The CDR3 runs 12 residues. Germline V lookup: CDR1 SGHRS, CDR2 YFSETQ. As DNA, the CDR3 is TGCGCCAGCAGCTTTTCAGGCACTGAAGCTTTCTTT. Encoded protein: CASSFSGTEAFF.

On this clone: The same CDR3 is also encoded by other DNA sequences in this sample. V usage is TRBV9 and J usage is TRBJ2-3, with D perhaps matching TRBD2 (6 bases). Trimming left V 3 bases short and J 1 base short, with 6 bases between. The germline gives CDR1 SGDLS, CDR2 YYNGEE. There are 13 residues in the CDR3. CDR3 bases: TGTGCCAGCAGCGGGGGGGGCACAGATACGCAGTATTTT. Translated, it gives CASSGGGTDTQYF.

To note about this clone: The same CDR3 can be traced to other DNA sequences in this sample. The chain joins TRBV7-3 to TRBJ2-2, with a tentative D call TRBD1 (5 bases). The CDR3 runs 13 residues. Germline values: CDR1 SGHTA, CDR2 FQGTGA. Deletions cut 4 bases from V and 5 bases from J, with 8 bases between. The CDR3 sequence is CASSSQGTGELFF. The CDR3 DNA follows: TGTGCCAGCAGCTCTCAGGGTACCGGGGAGCTGTTTTTT.

The chain links TRBV5-5 to TRBJ1-2; 7 nucleotides align to TRBD1. CDR1 is SGHKS and CDR2 is YYEKEE in the germline V gene (reference sequence). Germline trimming cut 3 bases from V and 7 bases from J; bases unmatched to any gene: 9. The CDR3 covers 14 residues. The CDR3 here is CASSSAGGLRGYTF. For the CDR3, the DNA is TGTGCCAGCAGCTCCGCAGGGGGTTTGCGTGGCTACACCTTC.

V gene TRBV18 combines with J gene TRBJ1-1; D might be TRBD1 (6 bases). Germline CDR1 and CDR2: KGHSH and LQKENI. The CDR3 runs to 14 residues. Deletions cut 3 bases from V and 2 bases from J, with 10 bases between. The CDR3 bases are TGTGCCAGCTCACCCCAAGGGACAAACACTGAAGCTTTCTTT. This encodes CASSPQGTNTEAFF.

The CDR3 DNA sequence: TGTGCCAGCTCACCACTAACGACAGGGACCTCTGGGGCCAACGTCCTGACTTTC. The encoded protein is CASSPLTTGTSGANVLTF. The chain couples TRBV18 to TRBJ2-6, with 7 bases identical to TRBD1. The V and J ends lost 1 base and 0 bases, in that order; junction bases with no gene match: 6. In germline, CDR1 is KGHSH, CDR2 LQKENI. This CDR3 is 18 amino acids long.

The V gene is TRBV11-1, the J gene TRBJ2-5, with a possible D match to TRBD1 (5 bases). Germline V gene data show CDR1 as SGHAT and CDR2 as FQDESV (reference sequence). This CDR3 contains 16 residues. V was pared by 1 base and J by 1 base, with 13 bases between. CDR3 sequence (DNA): TGTGCCAGCAGCTTAGGGGGCATTAGGTCCCAAGAGACCCAGTACTTC. Translation gives CASSLGGIRSQETQYF.

The rearrangement uses TRBV5-1 and TRBJ1-2, with a weak D call TRBD1 (6 bases). This CDR3 comprises 15 residues. The germline CDR1 and CDR2 sequences are SGHRS and YFSETQ. Trimming cost V 4 bases and J 1 base, with 14 bases left between them. The CDR3 protein is CASSPGQSGNYGYTF. In DNA form, the CDR3 reads TGCGCCAGCAGCCCAGGACAGTCCGGTAACTATGGCTACACCTTC.

This sequence joins TRBV6-1 and TRBJ1-3; D ambiguous. The CDR3 contains 14 residues. V lost 3 bases, J lost 4 bases, and 10 bases lay in between. The germline CDR1 and CDR2 sequences are MNHNS and SASEGT. CDR3 sequence: CASSDSRVGNTIYF. The CDR3 DNA sequence: TGTGCCAGCAGTGATTCACGGGTCGGAAACACCATATATTTT.

This chain uses TRBV4-2 with TRBJ1-5; the D is unclear. CDR3 length: 15 amino acids. Trimming removed 4 bases at V and 6 bases at J, with 16 bases between. From germline, CDR1 is LGHNA and CDR2 YNFKEQ. The CDR3 DNA reads TGTGCCAGCAGCCCCATGCAGGAAGGTGGTCAGCCCCAGCATTTT. Protein: CASSPMQEGGQPQHF.

This clone showed up just once. The J gene is TRBJ1-4, the V gene TRBV18; D gene ambiguous. The CDR3 has 13 residues. V dropped 3 bases and J dropped 7 bases, with 9 bases sitting between them. Germline assignment: CDR1 KGHSH and CDR2 LQKENI. CDR3 bases: TGTGCCAGCTCACCGCCGAGTCTTGAAAAACTGTTTTTT. Its translation is CASSPPSLEKLFF.

This clone occurred a few times. The chain carries TRBV14 and TRBJ2-7; tentative D call: TRBD2 (5 bases). CDR1 is SGHDN, CDR2 FVKESK, per germline. V was cut by 7 bases and J by 0 bases, with 10 bases left in between. The CDR3 length is 13 residues. DNA of the CDR3: TGTGCCAGCAACGAGGGAAACTCCTACGAGCAGTACTTC. Translated: CASNEGNSYEQYF.